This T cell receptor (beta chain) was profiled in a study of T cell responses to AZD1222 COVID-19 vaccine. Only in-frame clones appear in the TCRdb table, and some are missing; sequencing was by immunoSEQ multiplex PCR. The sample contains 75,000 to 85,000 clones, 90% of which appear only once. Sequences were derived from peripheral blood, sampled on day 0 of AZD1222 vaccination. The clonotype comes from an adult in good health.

The CDR3 reads CASSLGSYNEQFF. The CDR3 nucleotides are TGTGCCAGCAGCTTAGGGTCCTACAATGAGCAGTTCTTC. J is TRBJ2-1 and V is TRBV7-3, with unresolved D. The CDR3 consists of 13 residues. CDR1 and CDR2 from the germline V gene are SGHTA and FQGTGA. Trimming stripped 2 bases from V and 1 base from J, with 3 bases between.